The entry below gives a single T cell receptor beta chain sequence along with its context. Germline trimming cut 1 base from V and 5 bases from J; bases unmatched to any gene: 8. Germline CDR1 is LGHNA and CDR2 is YNFKEQ. CDR3 size: 16 residues. The sample comes from a study of OX40 agonist ivuxolimab in advanced cancers. Only in-frame clones appear in the TCRdb table, and some are missing; sequencing was by immunoSEQ multiplex PCR. The table records 41,000 or so clones, about 82% of them present only once. The origin of this receptor is an adult with an advanced solid tumor such as melanoma, head and neck, liver or kidney cancer. The specimen was CD4+ or CD8+ T cells sorted from blood, collected in a trial of the OX40 agonist ivuxolimab. The rearrangement uses TRBV4-2 and TRBJ2-5; 9 nucleotides align to TRBD1. The CDR3 loop is CASSQVTGGAGETQYF. CDR3 sequence (DNA): TGTGCCAGCAGCCAAGTTACAGGGGGCGCGGGGGAGACCCAGTACTTC.